This paragraph reports one TCR beta chain. This specimen comes from a study of blood T cell repertoires in COVID-19. For the study at large: PBMCs, B-cell-depleted T cells, or T cells provided the cDNA or gDNA that made up the material.

This table comes from immunoSEQ multiplex PCR, and its TCRdb copy is limited to in-frame clones, with some not included. In the table there are about 190,000 clones, less than 90% of which are singletons. V dropped 4 bases and J dropped 4 bases, with 15 bases sitting between them. Germline-derived CDR1 and CDR2 are SGDLS and YYNGEE. The CDR3 has 15 amino acids. Sequencing was performed on peripheral blood. J is TRBJ2-1 and V is TRBV9, with TRBD2 as a possible D gene (5 bases). The sequence came from a man aged 30-40 years with acute or convalescent COVID-19. CDR3 nucleotides: TGTGCCAGCAGCCCCAGCGGTTCAGCGTACAATGAGCAGTTCTTC. Protein sequence: CASSPSGSAYNEQFF.